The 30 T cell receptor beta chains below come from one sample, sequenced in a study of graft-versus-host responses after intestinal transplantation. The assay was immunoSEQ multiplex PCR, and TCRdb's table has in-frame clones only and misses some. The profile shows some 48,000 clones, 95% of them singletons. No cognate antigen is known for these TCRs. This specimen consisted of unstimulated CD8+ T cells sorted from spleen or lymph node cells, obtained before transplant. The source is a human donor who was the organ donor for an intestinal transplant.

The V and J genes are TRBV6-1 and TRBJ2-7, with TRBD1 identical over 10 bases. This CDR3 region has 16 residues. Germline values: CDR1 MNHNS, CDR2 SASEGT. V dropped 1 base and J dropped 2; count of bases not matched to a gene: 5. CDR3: CASSEEAGTGAYEQYF. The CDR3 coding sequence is TGTGCCAGCAGTGAAGAGGCCGGGACAGGGGCCTACGAGCAGTACTTC.

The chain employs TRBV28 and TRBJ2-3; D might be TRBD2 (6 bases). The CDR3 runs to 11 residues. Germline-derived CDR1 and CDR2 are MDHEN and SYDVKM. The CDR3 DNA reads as TGTGCTAGCGGCGTAGCAGGTACGCAGTATTTT. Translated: CASGVAGTQYF.

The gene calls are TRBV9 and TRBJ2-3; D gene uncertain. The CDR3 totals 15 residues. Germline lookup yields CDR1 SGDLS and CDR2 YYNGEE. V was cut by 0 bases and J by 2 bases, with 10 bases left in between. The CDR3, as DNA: TGTGCCAGCAGCGTAGGGGGTAACCCCACAGATACGCAGTATTTT. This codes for CASSVGGNPTDTQYF.

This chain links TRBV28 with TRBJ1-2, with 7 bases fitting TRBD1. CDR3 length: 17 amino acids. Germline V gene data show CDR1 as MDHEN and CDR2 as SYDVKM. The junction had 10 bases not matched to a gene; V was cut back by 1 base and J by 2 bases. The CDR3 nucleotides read TGTGCCAGCAGTTTATCCCTCCCCGGACAGGCCAACTATGGCTACACCTTC. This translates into CASSLSLPGQANYGYTF.

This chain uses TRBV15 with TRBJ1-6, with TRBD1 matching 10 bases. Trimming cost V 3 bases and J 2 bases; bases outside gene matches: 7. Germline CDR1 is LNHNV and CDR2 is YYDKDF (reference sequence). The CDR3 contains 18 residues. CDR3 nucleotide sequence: TGTGCCACCAGCAGGGAGGGACAGGGGATTCCCTATAATTCACCCCTCCACTTT. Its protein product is CATSREGQGIPYNSPLHF.

DNA of the CDR3: TGTGCCTGGAGCCCCGCCTCCTACGAGCAGTACTTC. Translated, it gives CAWSPASYEQYF. The chain couples TRBV30 to TRBJ2-7; D gene uncertain. Per germline, CDR1 GTSNPN and CDR2 SVGIG (reference sequence). The CDR3 consists of 12 residues. V gave up 3 bases and J gave up 0 bases, with 6 bases separating them. The full variable domain, rest sourced from reference TRBV30 and TRBJ2-7, is SQTIHQWPATLVQPVGSPLSLECTVEGTSNPNLYWYRQAAGRGLQLLFYSVGIGQISSEVPQNLSASRPQDRQFILSSKKLLLSDSGFYLCAWSPASYEQYFGPGTRLTVT.

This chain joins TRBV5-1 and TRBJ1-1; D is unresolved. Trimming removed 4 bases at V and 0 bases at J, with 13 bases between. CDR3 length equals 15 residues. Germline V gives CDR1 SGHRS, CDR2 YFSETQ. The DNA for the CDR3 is TGCGCCAGCAGCGCCGCACCAAACATGAACACTGAAGCTTTCTTT. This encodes CASSAAPNMNTEAFF.

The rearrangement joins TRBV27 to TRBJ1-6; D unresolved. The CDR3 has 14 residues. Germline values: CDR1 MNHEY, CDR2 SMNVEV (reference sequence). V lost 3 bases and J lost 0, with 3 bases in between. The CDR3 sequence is CASSFNSYNSPLHF. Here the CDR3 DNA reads TGTGCCAGCAGTTTTAACTCCTATAATTCACCCCTCCACTTT.

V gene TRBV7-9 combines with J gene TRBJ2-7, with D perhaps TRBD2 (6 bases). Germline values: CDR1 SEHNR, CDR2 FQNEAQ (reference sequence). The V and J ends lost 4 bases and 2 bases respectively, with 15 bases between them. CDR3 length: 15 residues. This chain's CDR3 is CASSSPLRGAYEQYF. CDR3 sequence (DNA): TGTGCCAGCAGCTCCCCCCTGCGGGGAGCCTACGAGCAGTACTTC.

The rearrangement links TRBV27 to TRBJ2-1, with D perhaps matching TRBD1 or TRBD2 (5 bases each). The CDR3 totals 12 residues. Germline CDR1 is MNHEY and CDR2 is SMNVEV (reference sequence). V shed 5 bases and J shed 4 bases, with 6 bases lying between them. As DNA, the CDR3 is TGTGCCAGCAGTGGGGGATACAATGAGCAGTTCTTC. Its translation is CASSGGYNEQFF.

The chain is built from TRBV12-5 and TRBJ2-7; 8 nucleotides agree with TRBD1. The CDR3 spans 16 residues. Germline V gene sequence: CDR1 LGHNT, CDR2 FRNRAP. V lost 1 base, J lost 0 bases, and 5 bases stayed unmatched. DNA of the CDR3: TGTGCTAGTGGTTTGGACCCAGGGGGCGACTCCTACGAGCAGTACTTC. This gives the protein CASGLDPGGDSYEQYF.

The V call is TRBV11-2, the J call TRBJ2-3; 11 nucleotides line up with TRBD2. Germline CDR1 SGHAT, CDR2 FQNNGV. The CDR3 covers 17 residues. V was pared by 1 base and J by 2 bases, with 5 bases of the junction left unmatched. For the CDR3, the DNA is TGTGCCAGCAGCTTAGGCCCGACTAGCGGGGACACAGATACGCAGTATTTT. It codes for CASSLGPTSGDTDTQYF.

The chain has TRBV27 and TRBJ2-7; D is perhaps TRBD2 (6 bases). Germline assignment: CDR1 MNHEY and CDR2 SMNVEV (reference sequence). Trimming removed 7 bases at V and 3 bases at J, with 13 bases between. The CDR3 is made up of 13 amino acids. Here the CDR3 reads CASTAGPNYEQYF. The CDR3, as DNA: TGTGCCAGCACGGCGGGACCCAACTACGAGCAGTACTTC.

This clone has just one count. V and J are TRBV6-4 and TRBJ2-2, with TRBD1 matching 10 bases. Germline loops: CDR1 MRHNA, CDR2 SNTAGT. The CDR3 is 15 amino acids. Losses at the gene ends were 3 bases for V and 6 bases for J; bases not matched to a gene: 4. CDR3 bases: TGTGCCAGCAGTGATGGACAGGGGGTCGCCGGGGAGCTGTTTTTT. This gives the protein CASSDGQGVAGELFF.

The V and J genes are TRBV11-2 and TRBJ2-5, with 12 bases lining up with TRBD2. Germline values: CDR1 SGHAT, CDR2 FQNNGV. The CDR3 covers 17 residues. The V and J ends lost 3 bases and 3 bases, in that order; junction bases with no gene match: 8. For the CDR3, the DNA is TGTGCCAGCAGCTTGGTGTCGGCTAGCGGGGGGGAAGAGACCCAGTACTTC. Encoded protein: CASSLVSASGGEETQYF. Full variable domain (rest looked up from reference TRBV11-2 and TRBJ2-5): EAGVAQSPRYKIIEKRQSVAFWCNPISGHATLYWYQQILGQGPKLLIQFQNNGVVDDSQLPKDRFSAERLKGVDSTLKIQPAKLEDSAVYLCASSLVSASGGEETQYFGPGTRLLVL.

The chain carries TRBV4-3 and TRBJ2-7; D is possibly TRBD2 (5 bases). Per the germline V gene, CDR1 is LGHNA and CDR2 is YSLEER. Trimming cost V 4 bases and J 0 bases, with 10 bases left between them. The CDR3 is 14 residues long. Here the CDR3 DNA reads TGCGCCAGCAGCCGGACGGGGAGCTCCTACGAGCAGTACTTC. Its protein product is CASSRTGSSYEQYF.

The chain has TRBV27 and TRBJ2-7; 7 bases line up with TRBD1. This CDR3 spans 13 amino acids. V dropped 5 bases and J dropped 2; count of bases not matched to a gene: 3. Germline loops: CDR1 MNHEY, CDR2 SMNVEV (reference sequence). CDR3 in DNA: TGTGCCAGCAGTCTTCAGGGGGCCTACGAGCAGTACTTC. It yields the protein CASSLQGAYEQYF.

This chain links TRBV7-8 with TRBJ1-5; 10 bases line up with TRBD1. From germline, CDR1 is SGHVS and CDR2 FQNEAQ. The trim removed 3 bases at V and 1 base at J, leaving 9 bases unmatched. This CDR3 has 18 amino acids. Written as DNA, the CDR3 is TGTGCCAGCAGCTTTGAAAGAGACAGGGGGCGAAGCAATCAGCCCCAGCATTTT. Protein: CASSFERDRGRSNQPQHF.

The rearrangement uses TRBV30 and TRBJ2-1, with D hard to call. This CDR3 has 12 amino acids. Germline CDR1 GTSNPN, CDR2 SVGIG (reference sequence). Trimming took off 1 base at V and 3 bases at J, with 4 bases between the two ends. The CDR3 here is CAWSANYNEQFF. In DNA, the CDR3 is TGTGCCTGGAGTGCGAACTACAATGAGCAGTTCTTC.

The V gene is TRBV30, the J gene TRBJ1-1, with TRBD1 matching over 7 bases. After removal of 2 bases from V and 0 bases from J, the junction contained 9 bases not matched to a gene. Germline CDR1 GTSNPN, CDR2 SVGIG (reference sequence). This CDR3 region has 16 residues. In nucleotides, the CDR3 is TGTGCCTGGAGTAGACAGGGTGGTGGGGTGAACACTGAAGCTTTCTTT. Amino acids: CAWSRQGGGVNTEAFF.

The CDR3 protein is CASSFSANYGYTF. The CDR3 region has the DNA TGTGCCAGCAGTTTTTCGGCGAACTATGGCTACACCTTC. The chain employs TRBV27 and TRBJ1-2; D call uncertain. Germline CDR1 and CDR2: MNHEY and SMNVEV (reference sequence). This CDR3 is built from 13 residues. The V gene lost 3 bases and the J gene lost 2 bases, with 7 bases spanning the gap.

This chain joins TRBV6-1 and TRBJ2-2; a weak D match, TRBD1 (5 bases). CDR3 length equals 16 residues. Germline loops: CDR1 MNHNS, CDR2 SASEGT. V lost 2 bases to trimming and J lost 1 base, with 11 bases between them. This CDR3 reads CASSELGHLNTGELFF. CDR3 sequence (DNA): TGTGCCAGCAGTGAACTTGGACACTTGAACACCGGGGAGCTGTTTTTT.

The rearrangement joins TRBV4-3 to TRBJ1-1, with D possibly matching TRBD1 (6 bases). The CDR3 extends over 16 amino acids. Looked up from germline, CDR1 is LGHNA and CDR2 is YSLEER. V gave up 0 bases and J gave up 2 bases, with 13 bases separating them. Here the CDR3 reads CASSQDQGGTNTEAFF. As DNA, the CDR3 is TGCGCCAGCAGCCAAGATCAAGGGGGAACTAACACTGAAGCTTTCTTT.

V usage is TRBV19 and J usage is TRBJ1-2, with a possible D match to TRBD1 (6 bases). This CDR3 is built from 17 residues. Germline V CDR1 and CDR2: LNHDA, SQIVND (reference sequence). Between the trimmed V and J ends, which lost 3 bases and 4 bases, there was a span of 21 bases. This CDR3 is CASSISGADLYLYGYTF. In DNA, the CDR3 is TGTGCCAGTAGTATTTCAGGGGCCGATCTCTACCTCTATGGCTACACCTTC.

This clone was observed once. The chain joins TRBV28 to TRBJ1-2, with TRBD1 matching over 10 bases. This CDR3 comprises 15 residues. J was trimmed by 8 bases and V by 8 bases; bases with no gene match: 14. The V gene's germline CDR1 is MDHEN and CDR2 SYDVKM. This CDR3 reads CASGTWTGGIGGYTF. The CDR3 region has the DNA TGTGCCAGCGGAACGTGGACAGGGGGGATAGGGGGCTACACCTTC.

In DNA form, the CDR3 reads TGTGCTAGTGGTTTCCGACCTGGGGAGCAGTACTTC. Protein sequence: CASGFRPGEQYF. The chain joins TRBV12-5 to TRBJ2-7; the D is unclear. This CDR3 region has 12 residues. Germline V lookup: CDR1 LGHNT, CDR2 FRNRAP. V lost 3 bases, J lost 7 bases, and 10 bases lay in between.

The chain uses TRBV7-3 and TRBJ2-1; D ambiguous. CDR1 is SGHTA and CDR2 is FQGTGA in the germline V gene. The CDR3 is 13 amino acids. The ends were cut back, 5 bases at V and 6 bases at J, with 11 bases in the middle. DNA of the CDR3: TGTGCCAGCAGCCTGGAAACGAGCAATGAGCAGTTCTTC. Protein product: CASSLETSNEQFF.

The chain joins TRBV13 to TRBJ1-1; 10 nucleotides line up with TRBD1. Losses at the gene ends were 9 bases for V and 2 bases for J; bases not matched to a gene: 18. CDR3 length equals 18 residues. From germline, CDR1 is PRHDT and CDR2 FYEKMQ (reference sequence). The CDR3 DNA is TGTGCCAGTACTCTGGAGGAACCGGGACAGGGGCGTAACACTGAAGCTTTCTTT. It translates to CASTLEEPGQGRNTEAFF. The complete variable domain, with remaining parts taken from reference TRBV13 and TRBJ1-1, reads AAGVIQSPRHLIKEKRETATLKCYPIPRHDTVYWYQQGPGQDPQFLISFYEKMQSDKGSIPDRFSAQQFSDYHSELNMSSLELGDSALYFCASTLEEPGQGRNTEAFFGQGTRLTVV.

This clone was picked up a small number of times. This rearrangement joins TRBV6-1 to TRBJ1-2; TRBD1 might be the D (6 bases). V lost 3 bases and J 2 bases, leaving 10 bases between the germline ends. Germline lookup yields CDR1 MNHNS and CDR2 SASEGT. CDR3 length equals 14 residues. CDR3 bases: TGTGCCAGCAGTGATCGGGGGCTGAACTATGGCTACACCTTC. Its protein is CASSDRGLNYGYTF.

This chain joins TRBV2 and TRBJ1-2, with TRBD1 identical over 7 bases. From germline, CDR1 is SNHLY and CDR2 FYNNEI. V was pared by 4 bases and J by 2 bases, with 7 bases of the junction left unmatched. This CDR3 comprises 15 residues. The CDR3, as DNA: TGTGCCAGCAGTGTCGTCGGACAGGAAAACTATGGCTACACCTTC. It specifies CASSVVGQENYGYTF. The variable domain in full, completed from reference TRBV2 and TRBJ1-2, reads EPEVTQTPSHQVTQMGQEVILRCVPISNHLYFYWYRQILGQKVEFLVSFYNNEISEKSEIFDDQFSVERPDGSNFTLKIRSTKLEDSAMYFCASSVVGQENYGYTFGSGTRLTVV.